Presented here are 12 T cell receptor beta chains from one specimen sequenced in a study of T cells in tumors after PD-1 blockade. Method: immunoSEQ multiplex PCR; TCRdb's copy keeps in-frame clones and lacks some. The sample consists of about 59,000 clones, just under 80% of them appearing once. Sequenced material: PBMCs, taken before anti-PD-1 treatment. These receptors were obtained from a human donor with basal cell carcinoma.

The V call is TRBV10-2, the J call TRBJ2-1, with D possibly being TRBD2 (6 bases). Trimming removed 10 bases at V and 7 bases at J, with 23 bases between. Germline CDR1 and CDR2: WSHSY and SAAADI. The CDR3 sequence is 15 residues long. The CDR3: CAIGGTGPQANEQFF. In DNA form, the CDR3 reads TGCGCCATCGGGGGAACGGGTCCGCAGGCAAATGAGCAGTTCTTC.

V gene TRBV19 combines with J gene TRBJ1-2, with D uncertain. V lost 2 bases and J lost 6, with 13 bases in between. Germline values: CDR1 LNHDA, CDR2 SQIVND (reference sequence). The CDR3 is 14 amino acids. The CDR3 protein is CASSIQRAADGYTF. CDR3 DNA sequence: TGTGCCAGTAGTATACAAAGGGCTGCCGATGGCTACACCTTC.

The rearrangement uses TRBV5-4 and TRBJ2-3; maybe TRBD1 (5 bases). The CDR3 consists of 14 residues. Germline V lookup: CDR1 SGHNT, CDR2 YYREEE (reference sequence). Trimming took off 2 bases at V and 0 bases at J, with 7 bases between the two ends. The CDR3 protein is CASSFRGSTDTQYF. The CDR3 nucleotides read TGTGCCAGCAGCTTTAGGGGAAGCACAGATACGCAGTATTTT.

This chain joins TRBV11-1 and TRBJ1-6, with TRBD1 identical over 9 bases. Germline values: CDR1 SGHAT, CDR2 FQDESV (reference sequence). The CDR3 length is 13 residues. V was pared by 6 bases and J by 10 bases, with 4 bases of the junction left unmatched. Written as DNA, the CDR3 is TGTGCCAGCAGGGACAGGGGAGAATCACCCCTCCACTTT. It yields the protein CASRDRGESPLHF.

The genes are TRBV18 and TRBJ2-7; TRBD2 is a possible D gene (6 bases). The CDR3 is made up of 14 amino acids. The germline V gene encodes CDR1 KGHSH and CDR2 LQKENI. Trimming removed 8 bases at V and 4 bases at J, with 18 bases between. The CDR3 reads CASPSTGGPYEQYF. The CDR3 DNA follows: TGTGCCAGCCCATCTACCGGGGGACCGTACGAGCAGTACTTC. The full variable domain, with the rest looked up from reference TRBV18 and TRBJ2-7, is NAGVMQNPRHLVRRRGQEARLRCSPMKGHSHVYWYRQLPEEGLKFMVYLQKENIIDESGMPKERFSAEFPKEGPSILRIQQVVRGDSAAYFCASPSTGGPYEQYFGPGTRLTVT.

This chain connects TRBV7-8 to TRBJ1-2, with 8 bases aligning to TRBD1. Germline trimming cut 5 bases from V and 7 bases from J; bases unmatched to any gene: 9. The germline V gene has CDR1 SGHVS and CDR2 FQNEAQ. This CDR3 has 14 residues. CDR3 nucleotides: TGTGCCAGCAGCGGGGGGGACAGGTGGGCTGGCTACACCTTC. Protein product: CASSGGDRWAGYTF.

The chain employs TRBV7-9 and TRBJ2-5; 8 bases agree with TRBD2. V gave up 4 bases and J gave up 2 bases; unmatched junction bases: 12. There are 17 residues in the CDR3. CDR1 SEHNR and CDR2 FQNEAQ come from the germline V gene (reference sequence). Here the CDR3 reads CASSSTGGDPGQETQYF. CDR3 bases: TGTGCCAGCAGCTCCACGGGGGGGGACCCCGGTCAAGAGACCCAGTACTTC.

This clone was observed a single time. The gene calls are TRBV7-8 and TRBJ1-2; 8 bases map to TRBD1. This CDR3 is built from 13 residues. CDR1 is SGHVS and CDR2 is FQNEAQ in the germline V gene. The V gene end was trimmed by 6 bases and the J gene end by 8 bases; junction bases not matched to a gene: 8. The CDR3 sequence is CASSFQGAQGYTF. CDR3 coding DNA: TGTGCCAGCAGTTTTCAGGGGGCCCAGGGCTACACCTTC.

V and J are TRBV30 and TRBJ2-3; D unresolved. The germline V and J ends were trimmed by 2 bases and 2 bases, with 5 bases remaining between them. CDR1 is GTSNPN and CDR2 is SVGIG in the germline V gene (reference sequence). The length of the CDR3 is 12 residues. CDR3 protein: CAWSPITDTQYF. As DNA, the CDR3 is TGTGCCTGGAGTCCCATCACAGATACGCAGTATTTT.

The V and J genes are TRBV25-1 and TRBJ2-2, with D perhaps matching TRBD2 (5 bases). This CDR3 is 12 amino acids long. V was shortened by 5 bases and J by 5 bases, with 6 bases between the two germline ends. CDR1 and CDR2 from the germline V gene are MGHDK and SYGVNS. Here the CDR3 reads CASSRGTGELFF. CDR3 sequence (DNA): TGTGCCAGCAGTAGAGGGACCGGGGAGCTGTTTTTT.

The rearrangement links TRBV10-3 to TRBJ1-4; TRBD1 is a possible D gene (5 bases). This CDR3 region has 16 residues. CDR1 is ENHRY, CDR2 SYGVKD, per germline. Between the trimmed V and J ends, which lost 0 bases and 7 bases, there was a span of 15 bases. DNA of the CDR3: TGTGCCATCAGTGAGTCAGGGGCAGGGTCCGGTGAAAAACTGTTTTTT. As protein: CAISESGAGSGEKLFF.

The chain employs TRBV7-9 and TRBJ2-1, with D uncertain. The CDR3 has 13 amino acids. With 1 base removed from V and 10 bases from J, the gap between germline ends came to 11 bases. The germline V gene encodes CDR1 SEHNR and CDR2 FQNEAQ (reference sequence). Here the CDR3 reads CASSLVVGGEQFF. In nucleotides, the CDR3 is TGTGCCAGCAGCTTAGTTGTCGGTGGAGAGCAGTTCTTC.